This T cell receptor beta chain was found in a study of OX40 agonist ivuxolimab in advanced cancers. Study-wide context: Ivuxolimab was an agonistic, fully human IgG2 monoclonal antibody directed against OX40 (CD134), a costimulatory receptor. Prior anti-PD-1, anti-PD-L1 or anti-CTLA-4 therapy was permitted, and checkpoint inhibitors had been received by roughly 40% of dose-escalation patients. Three dose-escalation patients achieved partial responses, one with hepatocellular carcinoma and two with cutaneous melanoma. Of the approximately 50 patients in dose escalation, 19 had hepatocellular carcinoma, some 15 had melanoma, 9 had renal cell carcinoma and 9 had head and neck cancer. Intravenous ivuxolimab was administered to patients every 2 weeks at six dose levels: 0.01, 0.1, 0.3, 1.5, 3 and 10 mg/kg. The paper describes the monotherapy dose-escalation part (N ≈ 50 patients) of the phase I trial of ivuxolimab. In the dose-escalation cohort, approximately 82% of patients were male, and the mean age was 60 years with a range of roughly 20 to 79. Peripheral TCRbeta sequencing aimed to test whether ivuxolimab altered TCR sequence diversity and caused clonal T-cell expansion. Paper-wide results and their limitations: Low levels of normalized T-cell clonal expansion were also seen in some patients who did not respond. At doses from 0.1 to 3.0 mg/kg, clonal expansion was seen in both CD4+ and CD8+ blood T cells between baseline and week 6. In partial responders in the 0.1-3.0 mg/kg groups, normalized peripheral clonal expansion was found to be among the lowest, especially among CD8+ T cells. The antigen specificity of the clonally expanded peripheral T cells was not determined. After ivuxolimab, expanded clones were on average more numerous among CD8+ T cells than among CD4+ T cells.

Comments on this clone: Its antigen target is currently unknown. There are no base qualities to consult, and no much larger clone falls within one base.

To sequence the TCRbeta CDR3 region, genomic DNA was isolated from the sorted cells. The immunoSEQ Assay was used to sequence the TCRbeta CDR3 regions. The table was pulled from immuneACCESS by TCRdb, which kept in-frame rearrangements only. Such tables lose some clones; where checked, under half of the loss comes from unresolved V genes, and the rest has no known cause. A total of 65,000 to 70,000 clones appear in this sample, 80% to 90% of them only once. In total, the top ten clones hold about 6.5% of the sample. Patients with autoimmune disease history or receiving systemic immunosuppression were excluded from the trial. Peripheral blood for TCR sequencing was drawn from every dose cohort at baseline, at cycle 4 day 1 and at cycle 7 day 1. Samples came from an open-label, multicenter, first-in-human phase I dose-escalation trial of ivuxolimab. Adults with locally advanced or metastatic head and neck squamous cell, hepatocellular, melanoma or renal cell carcinoma were enrolled in the trial. Before TCR sequencing, CD4+ and CD8+ T cells were separately sorted from peripheral blood.

This material consisted of CD4+ or CD8+ T cells sorted from blood, taken in a trial of the OX40 agonist ivuxolimab. The source is an adult with an advanced solid tumor such as melanoma, head and neck, liver or kidney cancer.

The nucleotide sequence reads as follows: TGTGCCAGCAGTTTTGGGGGGCTGGAGACCCAGTACTTC. Its protein product is CASSFGGLETQYF. The chain couples TRBV27 to TRBJ2-5; the D match is possibly TRBD1 or TRBD2, with 6 bases aligned in each. Deletion took 3 bases off V and 5 bases off J, with a span of 10 bases between the germline ends. The CDR3 sequence holds 13 residues, the cysteine and phenylalanine included. The only DNA kept is the CDR3, 39 bases in frame from the first base. Via the germline V gene (reference sequence), CDR1 is MNHEY and CDR2 SMNVEV.